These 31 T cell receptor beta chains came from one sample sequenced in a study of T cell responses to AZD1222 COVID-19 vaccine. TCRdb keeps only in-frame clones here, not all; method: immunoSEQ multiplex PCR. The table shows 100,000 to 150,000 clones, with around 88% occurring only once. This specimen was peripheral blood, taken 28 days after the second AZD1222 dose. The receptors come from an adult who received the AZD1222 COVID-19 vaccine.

CDR3: CASSTEAGGTDTQYF. The DNA of the CDR3 is TGTGCCAGCAGTACTGAAGCGGGGGGAACGGATACGCAGTATTTT. The J gene is TRBJ2-3, the V gene TRBV6-5; TRBD2 agrees at 9 bases. Germline V gene sequence: CDR1 MNHEY, CDR2 SVGAGI. The CDR3 loop spans 15 amino acids. The trim removed 5 bases at V and 6 bases at J, leaving 9 bases unmatched.

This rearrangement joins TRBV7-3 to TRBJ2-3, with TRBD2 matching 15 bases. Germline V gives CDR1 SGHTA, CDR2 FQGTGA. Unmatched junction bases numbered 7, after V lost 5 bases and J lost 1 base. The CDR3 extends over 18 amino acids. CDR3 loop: CASSPGTSGGRGTDTQYF. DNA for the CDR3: TGTGCCAGCAGCCCCGGGACTAGCGGGGGGCGGGGCACAGATACGCAGTATTTT.

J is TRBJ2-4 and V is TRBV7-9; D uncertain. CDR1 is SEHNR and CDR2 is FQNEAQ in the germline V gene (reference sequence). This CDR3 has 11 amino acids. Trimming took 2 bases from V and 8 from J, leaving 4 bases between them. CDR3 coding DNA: TGTGCCAGCAGCTTATCTGACATTCAGTACTTC. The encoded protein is CASSLSDIQYF.

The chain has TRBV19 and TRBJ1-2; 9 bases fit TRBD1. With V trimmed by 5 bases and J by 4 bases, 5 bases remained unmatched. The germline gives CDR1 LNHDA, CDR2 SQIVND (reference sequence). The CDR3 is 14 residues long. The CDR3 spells CASSPGQGGYGYTF. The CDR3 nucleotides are TGTGCCAGTAGTCCGGGACAGGGAGGCTATGGCTACACCTTC.

The DNA for the CDR3 is TGTGCCAGCAGCTTGGGAGGCCTCCCACGGGGCTACACCTTC. Its protein product is CASSLGGLPRGYTF. This chain connects TRBV5-6 to TRBJ1-2; D is unresolved. V was clipped by 0 bases and J by 8 bases, with 14 bases between them. From germline, CDR1 is SGHDT and CDR2 YYEEEE. The CDR3 sequence is 14 residues long.

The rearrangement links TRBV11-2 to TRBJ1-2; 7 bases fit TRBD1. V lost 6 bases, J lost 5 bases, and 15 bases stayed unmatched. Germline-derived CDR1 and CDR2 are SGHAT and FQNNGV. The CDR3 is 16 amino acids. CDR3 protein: CASRDYRGRTIYGYTF. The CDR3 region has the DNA TGTGCCAGCAGGGATTACAGGGGACGAACTATTTATGGCTACACCTTC.

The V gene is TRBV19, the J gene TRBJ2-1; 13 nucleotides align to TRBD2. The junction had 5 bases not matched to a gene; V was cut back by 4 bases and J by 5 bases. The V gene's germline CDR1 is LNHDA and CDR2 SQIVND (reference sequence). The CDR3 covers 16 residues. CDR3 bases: TGTGCCAGTAGTACCGGGACTAGCGGGGCCGACAATGAGCAGTTCTTC. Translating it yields CASSTGTSGADNEQFF. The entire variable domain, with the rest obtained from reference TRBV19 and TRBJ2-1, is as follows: DGGITQSPKYLFRKEGQNVTLSCEQNLNHDAMYWYRQDPGQGLRLIYYSQIVNDFQKGDIAEGYSVSREKKESFPLTVTSAQKNPTAFYLCASSTGTSGADNEQFFGPGTRLTVL.

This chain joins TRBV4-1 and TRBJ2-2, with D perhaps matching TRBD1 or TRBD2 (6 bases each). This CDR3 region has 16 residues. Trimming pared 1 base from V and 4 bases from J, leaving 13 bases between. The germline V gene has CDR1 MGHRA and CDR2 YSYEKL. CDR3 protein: CASSQGRGGRTGELFF. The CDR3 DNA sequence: TGCGCCAGCAGCCAAGGGAGAGGGGGGCGCACCGGGGAGCTGTTTTTT.

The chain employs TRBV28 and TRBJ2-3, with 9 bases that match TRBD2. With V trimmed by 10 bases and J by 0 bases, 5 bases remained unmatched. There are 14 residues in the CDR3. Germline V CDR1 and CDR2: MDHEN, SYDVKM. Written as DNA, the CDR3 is TGTGCCACCCAGCGGGGGGCTAGCACAGATACGCAGTATTTT. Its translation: CATQRGASTDTQYF.

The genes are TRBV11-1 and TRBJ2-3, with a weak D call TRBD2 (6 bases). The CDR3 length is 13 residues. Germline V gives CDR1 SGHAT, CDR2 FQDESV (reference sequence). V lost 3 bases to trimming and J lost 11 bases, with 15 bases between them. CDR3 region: CASSFQPRREQYF. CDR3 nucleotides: TGTGCCAGCAGCTTCCAACCCCGGAGGGAGCAGTATTTT.

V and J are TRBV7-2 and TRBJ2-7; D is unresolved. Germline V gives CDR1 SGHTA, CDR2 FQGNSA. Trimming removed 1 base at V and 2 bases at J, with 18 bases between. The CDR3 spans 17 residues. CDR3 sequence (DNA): TGTGCCAGCAGCTTAGGTACCCGCGCCAGGAACCCCTACGAGCAGTACTTC. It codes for CASSLGTRARNPYEQYF.

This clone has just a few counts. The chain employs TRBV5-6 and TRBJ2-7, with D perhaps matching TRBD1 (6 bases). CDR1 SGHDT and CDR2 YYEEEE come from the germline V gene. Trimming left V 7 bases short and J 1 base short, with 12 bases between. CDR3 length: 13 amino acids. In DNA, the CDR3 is TGTGCCAGCTCCCGGGACATATCCTACGAGCAGTACTTC. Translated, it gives CASSRDISYEQYF.

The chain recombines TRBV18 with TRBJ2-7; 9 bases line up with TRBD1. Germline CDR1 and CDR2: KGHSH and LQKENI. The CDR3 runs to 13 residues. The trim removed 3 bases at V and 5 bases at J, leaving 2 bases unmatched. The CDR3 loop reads CASSPGTGNEQYF. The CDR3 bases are TGTGCCAGCTCACCCGGGACAGGGAACGAGCAGTACTTC. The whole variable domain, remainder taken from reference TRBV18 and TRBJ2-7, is NAGVMQNPRHLVRRRGQEARLRCSPMKGHSHVYWYRQLPEEGLKFMVYLQKENIIDESGMPKERFSAEFPKEGPSILRIQQVVRGDSAAYFCASSPGTGNEQYFGPGTRLTVT.

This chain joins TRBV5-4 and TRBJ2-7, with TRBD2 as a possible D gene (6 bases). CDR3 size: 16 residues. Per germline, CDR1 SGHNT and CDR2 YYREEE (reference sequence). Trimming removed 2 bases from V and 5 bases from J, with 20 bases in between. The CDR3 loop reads CASSLVVGSGVDEQYF. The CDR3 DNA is TGTGCCAGCAGCTTAGTTGTCGGGTCGGGGGTCGACGAGCAGTACTTC.

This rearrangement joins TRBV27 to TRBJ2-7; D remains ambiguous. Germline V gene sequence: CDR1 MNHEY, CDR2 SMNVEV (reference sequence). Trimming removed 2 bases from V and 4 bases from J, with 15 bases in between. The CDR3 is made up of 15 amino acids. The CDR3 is CASSLGGLDPYEQYF. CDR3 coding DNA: TGTGCCAGCAGTTTAGGCGGCCTAGACCCTTACGAGCAGTACTTC.

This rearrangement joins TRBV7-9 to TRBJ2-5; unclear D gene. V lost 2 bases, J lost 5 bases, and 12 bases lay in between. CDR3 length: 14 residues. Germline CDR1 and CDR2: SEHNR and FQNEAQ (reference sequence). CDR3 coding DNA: TGTGCCAGCAGCTTACCGGGCATGGGGGAGACCCAGTACTTC. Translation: CASSLPGMGETQYF.

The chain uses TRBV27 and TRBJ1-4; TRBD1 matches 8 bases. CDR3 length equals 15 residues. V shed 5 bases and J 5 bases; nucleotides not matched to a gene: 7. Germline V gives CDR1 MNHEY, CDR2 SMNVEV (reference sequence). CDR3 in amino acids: CASSRKDRVNEKLFF. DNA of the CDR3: TGTGCCAGCAGTCGAAAGGACAGGGTAAATGAAAAACTGTTTTTT.

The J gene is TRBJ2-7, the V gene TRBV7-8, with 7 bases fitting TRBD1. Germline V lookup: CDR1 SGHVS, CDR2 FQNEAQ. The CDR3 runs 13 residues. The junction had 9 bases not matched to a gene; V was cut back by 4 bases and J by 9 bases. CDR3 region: CASSSTQTGVQYF. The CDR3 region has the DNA TGTGCCAGCAGCTCAACCCAAACAGGGGTGCAGTACTTC.

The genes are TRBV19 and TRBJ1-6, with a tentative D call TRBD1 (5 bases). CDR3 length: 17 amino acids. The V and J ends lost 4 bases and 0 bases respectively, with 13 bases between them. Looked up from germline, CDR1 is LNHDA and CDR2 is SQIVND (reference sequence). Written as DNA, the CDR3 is TGTGCCAGTAGTAGAGCGGGACGGAGCTCCTATAATTCACCCCTCCACTTT. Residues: CASSRAGRSSYNSPLHF. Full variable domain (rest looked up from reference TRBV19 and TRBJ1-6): DGGITQSPKYLFRKEGQNVTLSCEQNLNHDAMYWYRQDPGQGLRLIYYSQIVNDFQKGDIAEGYSVSREKKESFPLTVTSAQKNPTAFYLCASSRAGRSSYNSPLHFGNGTRLTVT.

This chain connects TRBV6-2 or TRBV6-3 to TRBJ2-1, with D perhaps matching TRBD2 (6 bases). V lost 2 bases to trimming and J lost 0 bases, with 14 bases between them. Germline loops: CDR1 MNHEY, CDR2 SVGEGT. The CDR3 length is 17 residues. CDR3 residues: CASSYLGGSLSYNEQFF. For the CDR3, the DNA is TGTGCCAGCAGTTACCTCGGGGGAAGCCTCTCCTACAATGAGCAGTTCTTC.

Here the CDR3 reads CASSLSGSSGNTIYF. CDR3 DNA sequence: TGTGCCAGCAGCTTATCAGGCTCCTCTGGAAACACCATATATTTT. The chain recombines TRBV7-3 with TRBJ1-3; D unresolved. CDR1 is SGHTA and CDR2 is FQGTGA in the germline V gene. The CDR3 is 15 residues long. Between the trimmed V and J ends, which lost 2 bases and 0 bases, there was a span of 8 bases.

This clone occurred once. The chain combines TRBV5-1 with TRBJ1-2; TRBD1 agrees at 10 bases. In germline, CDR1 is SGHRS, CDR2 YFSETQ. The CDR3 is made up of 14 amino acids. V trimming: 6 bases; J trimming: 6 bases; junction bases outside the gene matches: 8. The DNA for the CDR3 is TGCGCCAGCAATACAGGGACAGGGGAAGATGGCTACACCTTC. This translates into CASNTGTGEDGYTF. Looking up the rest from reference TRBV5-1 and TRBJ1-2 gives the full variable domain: KAGVTQTPRYLIKTRGQQVTLSCSPISGHRSVSWYQQTPGQGLQFLFEYFSETQRNKGNFPGRFSGRQFSNSRSEMNVSTLELGDSALYLCASNTGTGEDGYTFGSGTRLTVV.

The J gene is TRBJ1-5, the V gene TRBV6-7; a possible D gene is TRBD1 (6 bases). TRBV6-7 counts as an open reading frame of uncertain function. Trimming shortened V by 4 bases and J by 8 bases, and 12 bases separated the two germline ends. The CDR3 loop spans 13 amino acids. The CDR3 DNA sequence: TGTGCCAGCAGTTGGACAGTTTGGGAGCCCCAGCATTTT. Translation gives CASSWTVWEPQHF.

The CDR3 DNA reads TGTGCCAGCAGCTTAACACCCGGGGCGCACTACGAGCAGTACTTC. Translating it yields CASSLTPGAHYEQYF. The J gene is TRBJ2-7, the V gene TRBV7-3; possibly TRBD1 or TRBD2 for D (5 bases each). This CDR3 comprises 15 residues. Trimming left V 0 bases short and J 3 bases short, with 12 bases between. The germline gives CDR1 SGHTA, CDR2 FQGTGA.

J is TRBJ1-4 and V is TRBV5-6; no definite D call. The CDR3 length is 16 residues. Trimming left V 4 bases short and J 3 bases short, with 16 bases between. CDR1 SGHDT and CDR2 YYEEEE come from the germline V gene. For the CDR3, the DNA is TGTGCCAGCAGCCCCCTTGTCGAAGCCCCTAATGAAAAACTGTTTTTT. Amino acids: CASSPLVEAPNEKLFF.

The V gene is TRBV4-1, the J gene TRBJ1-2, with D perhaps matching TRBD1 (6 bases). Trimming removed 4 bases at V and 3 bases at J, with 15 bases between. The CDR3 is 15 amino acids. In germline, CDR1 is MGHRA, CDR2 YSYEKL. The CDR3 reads CASSPRDIDYYGYTF. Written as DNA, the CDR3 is TGCGCCAGCAGCCCCCGGGACATCGATTACTATGGCTACACCTTC.

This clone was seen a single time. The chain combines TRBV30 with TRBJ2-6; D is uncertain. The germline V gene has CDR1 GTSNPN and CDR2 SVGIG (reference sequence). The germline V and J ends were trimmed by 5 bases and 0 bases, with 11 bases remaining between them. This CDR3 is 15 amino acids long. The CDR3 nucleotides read TGTGCCTGGGCCAAGGGAAGCTCTGGGGCCAACGTCCTGACTTTC. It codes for CAWAKGSSGANVLTF.

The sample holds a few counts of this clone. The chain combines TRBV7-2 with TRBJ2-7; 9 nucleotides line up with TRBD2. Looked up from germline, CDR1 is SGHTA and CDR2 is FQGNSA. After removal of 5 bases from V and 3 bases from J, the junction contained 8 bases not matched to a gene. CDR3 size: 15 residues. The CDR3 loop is CASSLSGTSYYEQYF. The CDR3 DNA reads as TGTGCCAGCAGCCTCTCCGGGACTAGCTACTACGAGCAGTACTTC.

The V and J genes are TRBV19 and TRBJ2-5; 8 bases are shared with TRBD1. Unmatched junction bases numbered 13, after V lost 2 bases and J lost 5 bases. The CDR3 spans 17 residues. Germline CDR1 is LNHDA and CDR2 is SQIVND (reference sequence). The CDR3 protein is CASSIPSRQGMRETQYF. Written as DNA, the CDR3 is TGTGCCAGTAGTATACCCTCCCGACAGGGGATGCGGGAGACCCAGTACTTC.

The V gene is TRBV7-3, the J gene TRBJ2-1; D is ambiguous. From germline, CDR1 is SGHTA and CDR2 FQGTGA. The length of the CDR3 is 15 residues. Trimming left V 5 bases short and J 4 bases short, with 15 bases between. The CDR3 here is CASSPKALGYNEQFF. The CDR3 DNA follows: TGTGCCAGCAGCCCTAAGGCCCTAGGGTACAATGAGCAGTTCTTC. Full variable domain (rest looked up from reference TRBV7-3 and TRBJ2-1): GAGVSQTPSNKVTEKGKYVELRCDPISGHTALYWYRQSLGQGPEFLIYFQGTGAADDSGLPNDRFFAVRPEGSVSTLKIQRTERGDSAVYLCASSPKALGYNEQFFGPGTRLTVL.

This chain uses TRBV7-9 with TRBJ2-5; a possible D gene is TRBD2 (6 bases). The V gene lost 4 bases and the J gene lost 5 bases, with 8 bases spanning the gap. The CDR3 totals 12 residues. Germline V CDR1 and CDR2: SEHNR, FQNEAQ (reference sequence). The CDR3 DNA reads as TGTGCCAGCAGCTATGCGGGGGAGACCCAGTACTTC. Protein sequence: CASSYAGETQYF.